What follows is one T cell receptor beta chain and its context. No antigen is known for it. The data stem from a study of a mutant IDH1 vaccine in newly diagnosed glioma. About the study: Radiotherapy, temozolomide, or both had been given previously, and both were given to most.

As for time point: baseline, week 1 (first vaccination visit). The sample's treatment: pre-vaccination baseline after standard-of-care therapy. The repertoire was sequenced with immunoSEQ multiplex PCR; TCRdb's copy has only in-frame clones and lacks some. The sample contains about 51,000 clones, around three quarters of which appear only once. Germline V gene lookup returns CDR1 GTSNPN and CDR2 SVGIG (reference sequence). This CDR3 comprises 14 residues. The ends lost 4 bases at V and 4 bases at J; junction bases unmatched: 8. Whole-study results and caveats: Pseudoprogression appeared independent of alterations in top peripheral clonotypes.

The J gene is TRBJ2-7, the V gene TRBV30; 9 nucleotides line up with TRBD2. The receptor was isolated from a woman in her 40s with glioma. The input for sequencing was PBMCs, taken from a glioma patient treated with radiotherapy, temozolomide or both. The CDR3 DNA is TGTGCCTGGAACCGGGCGAGCGGGGGGTACGAGCAGTACTTC. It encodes CAWNRASGGYEQYF. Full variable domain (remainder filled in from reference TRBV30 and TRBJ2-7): SQTIHQWPATLVQPVGSPLSLECTVEGTSNPNLYWYRQAAGRGLQLLFYSVGIGQISSEVPQNLSASRPQDRQFILSSKKLLLSDSGFYLCAWNRASGGYEQYFGPGTRLTVT.